The T cell receptor beta chain described here comes from a study of beta chain features in type 1 diabetes. Expressed TCRB transcripts were sequenced after all isolated RNA was converted to cDNA. Assay: immunoSEQ multiplex PCR; the TCRdb copy retains only in-frame clones and omits some. Among around 250,000 clones listed, roughly an eighth were seen once. Study-level points and caveats: A pattern of fewer insertions and more deletions at VDJ junctions was seen in type 1 diabetes patients. TCRB CDR3 length was moderately but significantly reduced in all four CD4+ subsets of Type 1 diabetes patients.

A CD45RO/CCR7/CD25/CD127/CD95/CD27 panel sorted naive, central memory, regulatory and stem cell-like memory CD4+ cells. As concerns this clone: What it binds is unknown.

The sample was naive CD4+ T cells from blood. The origin of this receptor is a man younger than 40 with type 1 diabetes.

CDR3 sequence (DNA): TGCAGCGTCAAGGGGGGGCTCAACACCGGGGAGCTGTTTTTT. It is translated as CSVKGGLNTGELFF. This rearrangement joins TRBV29-1 to TRBJ2-2; perhaps TRBD2 as D (7 bases). This CDR3 spans 14 amino acids. Deletions cut 6 bases from V and 2 bases from J, with 13 bases between. CDR1 and CDR2 from the germline V gene are SQVTM and ANQGSEA.